These 5 T cell receptor beta chains were sequenced from one sample in a study of CD4 and CD8 cells across lung adenocarcinoma regions. Using its own MiXCR run on the PCR reads, TCRdb lists one record per CDR3 protein. The top ten clones hold 35% to 50% of a sample with approximately 3,300 distinct CDR3 sequences, approximately 46% of them seen once. The sequencing sample was made of CD8+ T cells from the center of a lung tumor. The receptors originated from a male donor with lung adenocarcinoma. The CD4 and CD8 labels of this study may be unreliable.

The chain uses TRBV12-3 or TRBV12-4 and TRBJ1-3, with 9 bases identical to TRBD1. With V trimmed by 5 bases and J by 2 bases, 10 bases remained unmatched. The CDR3 is 17 residues long. CDR3 loop: CASSPRRDRVAGNTIYF. Written as DNA, the CDR3 is TGTGCCAGCAGTCCTCGAAGGGACAGGGTCGCTGGAAACACCATATATTTT.

This clonotype was observed a handful of times. The V gene is TRBV10-1, the J gene TRBJ2-7; D is unclear. Germline V gives CDR1 WNHNN, CDR2 SYGVQD (reference sequence). V was pared by 0 bases and J by 2 bases, with 11 bases between. The length of the CDR3 is 15 residues. The chain's CDR3 is CASSESQRLTYEQYF. In DNA, the CDR3 is TGCGCCAGCAGTGAGTCCCAGCGACTGACCTACGAGCAGTACTTC.

This clonotype has more than one count but fewer than ten. The V call is TRBV6-1, the J call TRBJ1-1; no reliable D call. Germline lookup yields CDR1 MNHNS and CDR2 SASEGT. V dropped 0 bases and J dropped 5 bases, with 7 bases sitting between them. The CDR3 contains 13 residues. The CDR3 DNA follows: TGTGCCAGCAGTGAAGCCCCTGTAACTGAAGCTTTCTTT. It codes for CASSEAPVTEAFF.

This clonotype has only a few counts. This rearrangement joins TRBV10-2 to TRBJ2-1; 9 bases match TRBD2. The CDR3 runs to 16 residues. V gave up 3 bases and J gave up 3 bases; unmatched junction bases: 6. Looked up from germline, CDR1 is WSHSY and CDR2 is SAAADI. Here the CDR3 reads CASSDSLAGFYNEQFF. The CDR3, as DNA: TGCGCCAGCAGTGACTCACTAGCGGGCTTCTACAATGAGCAGTTCTTC.

Concerning this clonotype: A junction end diverges from the germline sequence, so it may reflect a read error. The chain carries TRBV6-1 and TRBJ2-3; 7 bases fit TRBD1. Germline V CDR1 and CDR2: MNHNS, SASEGT. This CDR3 is 14 amino acids long. The CDR3 nucleotides read TGTGCCAGCACTAGACAGGGTCCCACAGATACACAGTATTTT. It is translated as CASTRQGPTDTQYF.